This T cell receptor beta chain was sequenced for a study of blood T cell repertoires in COVID-19 (dated by TCRdb to 2018 to 2021). Notes on the research overall: Samples covering the acute and convalescent phases of COVID-19 were provided by collaborators in the United States, Italy and Spain. The material from the prospective study consisted of cDNA or gDNA derived from T cells, B-cell-depleted T cells, or PBMCs. Subjects who had been exposed to COVID-19, were actively infected with it, or had recovered from it provided the deeply sampled blood TCRbeta repertoires that made up the dataset. The repertoires were released in a freely available public database meant as a resource for research on the immune response to SARS-CoV-2. Samples came from the ongoing ImmuneRACE study (first 160 participants) plus 1,254 subjects from 6 global collaborators. Sample metadata almost always included a de-identified subject ID, COVID-19 status, age in years and sex. Where available, HLA class I and class II types were taken from metadata supplied by the sample provider and were not determined by assay-based typing. Broad study findings and their caveats: The quantity of clinical and demographic metadata differed by source and by participant and was supplied without curation.

Comment on this clone: The target of this receptor is not known. The input lacks base qualities; no much larger clone sits a single base away.

Each collaborating institution followed its own protocols to collect whole blood in K2EDTA tubes. For TCRbeta analysis, collaborator samples were shipped as frozen whole blood, as isolated PBMCs, or as DNA extracted from either sample type. TCRbeta CDR3 regions were amplified from genomic DNA using the immunoSEQ Assay, a bias-controlled multiplex PCR. Per the original workflow: The number of nucleated cells in each sample was estimated by amplification of reference gene primers within the assay. Sequence reads were collapsed and filtered to measure the absolute abundance of every unique TCRbeta CDR3 rearrangement. For each sample, productive Simpson clonality was calculated by taking the square root of Simpson's diversity index across productive rearrangements. The table comes from immuneACCESS by way of TCRdb, which keeps in-frame sequences with V and J called. Part of the clones is missing from these tables; in studies checked, under half for an unresolved V gene and the rest for unknown reasons. For V, J and clone size, that table is used; D and trimming come from the DNA. The sample table lists about 210,000 clones, just under 85% of them with a count of one. About 8% of the sample comes from the top ten.

According to the germline V gene (reference sequence), CDR1 reads MNHNY and CDR2 reads SVGAGI. The CDR3 spans 16 residues, from the cysteine through the phenylalanine. CDR3 DNA is the only sequence kept; it has 48 bases, read in frame from the first base. Trimming leaves V shorter by 5 bases and J shorter by 1 base, with the junction holding 9 bases beyond the gene matches. The chain links TRBV6-6 with TRBJ2-7, with 9 bases in between that match TRBD1. This TCR was recovered from a woman aged 50 to 65 with active or convalescent COVID-19. Sequenced input: peripheral blood. In nucleotides, the sequence is TGTGCCAGCAGTCGAGCCCCGGACAGGGGTTCCTACGAGCAGTACTTC. Translated, it gives CASSRAPDRGSYEQYF.